Following are 18 T cell receptor beta chains from one sample sequenced in a study of OX40 agonist ivuxolimab in advanced cancers. Library generation was performed with the immunoSEQ multiplex PCR assay. TCRdb's version of the immuneACCESS table is confined to in-frame rearrangements and falls short of the full clone set. An unresolved V gene accounts for under half of the shortfall where checked; the remainder is of unknown origin. The sample yields about 39,000 clones; about 90% were counted once. Less than 25% of the sample comes from the top ten. The specimen comprised CD4+ or CD8+ T cells sorted from blood, sampled in a trial of the OX40 agonist ivuxolimab. All receptors derive from an adult with an advanced solid tumor such as melanoma, head and neck, liver or kidney cancer.

The rearrangement uses TRBV4-1 and TRBJ2-2, with TRBD1 matching over 8 bases. This CDR3 is 15 amino acids long. Per the germline V gene, CDR1 is MGHRA and CDR2 is YSYEKL. J lost 7 bases, V lost 2 bases, and 6 bases had no gene match. This chain's CDR3 is CASSQPAGGVGELFF. The CDR3 region has the DNA TGCGCCAGCAGCCAACCCGCAGGGGGCGTCGGGGAGCTGTTTTTT.

In DNA form, the CDR3 reads TGCAGCGTTGAAAGCGGGGGGTCCTACAATGAGCAGTTCTTC. Its protein product is CSVESGGSYNEQFF. This chain connects TRBV29-1 to TRBJ2-1; TRBD2 matches 9 bases. CDR3 length equals 14 residues. Germline V gene sequence: CDR1 SQVTM, CDR2 ANQGSEA. Trimming cost V 2 bases and J 1 base; bases outside gene matches: 0.

The J gene is TRBJ1-5, the V gene TRBV6-1; the D is unclear. This CDR3 has 12 residues. Germline V CDR1 and CDR2: MNHNS, SASEGT. V dropped 1 base and J dropped 6 bases, with 4 bases sitting between them. CDR3 amino acids: CASSEGGQPQHF. The DNA of the CDR3 is TGTGCCAGCAGTGAAGGCGGTCAGCCCCAGCATTTT.

This clone showed up just once. This chain uses TRBV7-9 with TRBJ1-1, with D maybe TRBD1 (5 bases). CDR1 is SEHNR and CDR2 is FQNEAQ in the germline V gene (reference sequence). This CDR3 comprises 17 residues. The germline V and J ends were trimmed by 1 base and 2 bases, with 17 bases remaining between them. CDR3 protein: CASSLGESGHRNTEAFF. The CDR3 nucleotides read TGTGCCAGCAGCTTAGGAGAATCAGGACACCGCAACACTGAAGCTTTCTTT.

The chain employs TRBV7-9 and TRBJ1-5; D gene ambiguous. Trimming cost V 5 bases and J 4 bases, with 9 bases left between them. CDR3 length: 13 residues. Germline loops: CDR1 SEHNR, CDR2 FQNEAQ (reference sequence). DNA of the CDR3: TGTGCCAGCAGCCCCGGAAAAAATCAGCCCCAGCATTTT. Its protein product is CASSPGKNQPQHF.

The chain combines TRBV9 with TRBJ1-3, with 8 positions matching TRBD1. The CDR3 spans 17 residues. The germline CDR1 and CDR2 sequences are SGDLS and YYNGEE. Losses at the gene ends were 3 bases for V and 4 bases for J; bases not matched to a gene: 12. The CDR3 spells CASSAGRQGAGGNTIYF. DNA for the CDR3: TGTGCCAGCAGCGCGGGCCGGCAGGGGGCAGGAGGAAACACCATATATTTT.

This clone has just a few counts. The CDR3, as DNA: TGTGCCAGTAGTATTTCGGCCAGGGGAATTGAAAAACTGTTTTTT. Amino acids: CASSISARGIEKLFF. This sequence joins TRBV19 and TRBJ1-4; D is possibly TRBD1 (6 bases). Germline V gene sequence: CDR1 LNHDA, CDR2 SQIVND (reference sequence). This CDR3 contains 15 residues. The V end lost 3 bases, the J end lost 7 bases, and 15 bases lay between the germline ends.

The chain carries TRBV30 and TRBJ2-3; D unclear. V lost 0 bases and J lost 4, with 14 bases in between. The length of the CDR3 is 15 residues. From germline, CDR1 is GTSNPN and CDR2 SVGIG (reference sequence). DNA for the CDR3: TGTGCCTGGAGTGTACTTCTACGTGGGGCAGATACGCAGTATTTT. Protein sequence: CAWSVLLRGADTQYF.

The chain carries TRBV28 and TRBJ1-5; no reliable D call. Germline values: CDR1 MDHEN, CDR2 SYDVKM. This CDR3 comprises 11 residues. The germline V and J ends were trimmed by 5 bases and 5 bases, with 4 bases remaining between them. CDR3 nucleotides: TGTGCCAGCAGTCCCGATCAGCCCCAGCATTTT. Amino acid sequence: CASSPDQPQHF. Variable domain in full (rest from reference TRBV28 and TRBJ1-5): DVKVTQSSRYLVKRTGEKVFLECVQDMDHENMFWYRQDPGLGLRLIYFSYDVKMKEKGDIPEGYSVSREKKERFSLILESASTNQTSMYLCASSPDQPQHFGDGTRLSIL.

The genes are TRBV7-8 and TRBJ2-5; D is perhaps TRBD1 (5 bases). The J call is doubtful: the DNA matches TRBJ2-7 better. Germline CDR1 reads SGHVS; CDR2 reads FQNEAQ. The CDR3 loop spans 14 amino acids. Written as DNA, the CDR3 is TGTGCCAGCAGCTACCCGGACAACTCCTACGAGCAGTACTTC. Translated: CASSYPDNSYEQYF.

V gene TRBV11-2 combines with J gene TRBJ2-7; D is unclear. V gave up 1 base and J gave up 7 bases, with 8 bases separating them. The germline gives CDR1 SGHAT, CDR2 FQNNGV. The CDR3 is 12 residues long. CDR3 nucleotide sequence: TGTGCCAGCAGCTTAGGGACGGGTGAGCAGTACTTC. Translating gives CASSLGTGEQYF.

The chain has TRBV12-5 and TRBJ2-5; 8 bases fit TRBD1. The V gene end was trimmed by 0 bases and the J gene end by 4 bases; junction bases not matched to a gene: 10. The CDR3 is 17 residues long. CDR1 and CDR2 (germline): LGHNT, FRNRAP. CDR3 residues: CASGLVNHRGYVETQYF. The CDR3 DNA follows: TGTGCTAGTGGTTTGGTCAACCACAGGGGGTATGTAGAGACCCAGTACTTC.

This chain joins TRBV7-9 and TRBJ2-1, with D uncertain. This CDR3 spans 16 amino acids. V was pared by 1 base and J by 7 bases, with 17 bases between. CDR1 SEHNR and CDR2 FQNEAQ come from the germline V gene (reference sequence). The CDR3 reads CASSLEDVVSKNEQFF. The DNA for the CDR3 is TGTGCCAGCAGCTTAGAAGACGTAGTCTCCAAGAATGAGCAGTTCTTC.

This clone was counted a single time. The chain recombines TRBV9 with TRBJ2-5; 13 positions agree with TRBD2. The germline V gene has CDR1 SGDLS and CDR2 YYNGEE. The CDR3 contains 17 residues. Germline trimming cut 4 bases from V and 2 bases from J; bases unmatched to any gene: 8. The CDR3: CASSPGLAGIPQETQYF. The CDR3 bases are TGTGCCAGCAGCCCGGGACTAGCGGGGATTCCTCAAGAGACCCAGTACTTC. Complete variable domain (other parts from reference TRBV9 and TRBJ2-5): DSGVTQTPKHLITATGQRVTLRCSPRSGDLSVYWYQQSLDQGLQFLIQYYNGEERAKGNILERFSAQQFPDLHSELNLSSLELGDSALYFCASSPGLAGIPQETQYFGPGTRLLVL.

This chain links TRBV4-1 with TRBJ2-3; 16 nucleotides line up with TRBD2. After removal of 4 bases from V and 5 bases from J, the junction contained 6 bases not matched to a gene. This CDR3 has 17 amino acids. Germline V gene sequence: CDR1 MGHRA, CDR2 YSYEKL. Written as DNA, the CDR3 is TGCGCCAGCAGCCCGGGACTAGCGGGAGGGCCGGTAGATACGCAGTATTTT. Its translation is CASSPGLAGGPVDTQYF.

The count of this clone is one. The genes are TRBV7-9 and TRBJ1-2; the D is unclear. Per the germline V gene, CDR1 is SEHNR and CDR2 is FQNEAQ (reference sequence). V shed 4 bases and J shed 7 bases, with 10 bases lying between them. The length of the CDR3 is 12 residues. CDR3 sequence: CASSSPSAGYTF. The CDR3 coding sequence is TGTGCCAGCAGCTCGCCCTCAGCTGGCTACACCTTC.

This chain connects TRBV7-9 to TRBJ2-7; 9 nucleotides align to TRBD2. Germline V gene sequence: CDR1 SEHNR, CDR2 FQNEAQ (reference sequence). V lost 3 bases and J lost 3; bases outside the gene matches: 9. CDR3 size: 16 residues. The CDR3 reads CASSFMAGGPHYEQYF. In nucleotides, the CDR3 is TGTGCCAGCAGCTTCATGGCGGGAGGGCCACACTACGAGCAGTACTTC.

This clone has a single count. The V and J genes are TRBV6-6 and TRBJ1-4, with D unclear. V was cut by 0 bases and J by 0 bases, with 5 bases left in between. CDR3 length: 15 amino acids. Germline CDR1 reads MNHNY; CDR2 reads SVGAGI (reference sequence). The chain's CDR3 is CASSYSFTTNEKLFF. The DNA of the CDR3 is TGTGCCAGCAGTTACTCATTCACAACTAATGAAAAACTGTTTTTT.